This T cell receptor beta chain was sequenced in a study of T-cell memory formation after mild COVID-19 (dated by TCRdb to the early 2020s). The study in broad terms: Most TCR sequence clusters were specific to one of the two donors. T-cell clones expanding and contracting after mild COVID-19 in a couple of donors were tracked by longitudinal TCRalpha and TCRbeta repertoire sequencing. The cohort was made up of two young adult volunteers, one female and one male, who were previously healthy.

PBMCs were isolated by Ficoll-Paque density gradient centrifugation. General findings and caveats noted by the study authors: The study included only a couple of mild cases, and larger cohorts that include severe cases with pre-infection samples were judged to be necessary. The second-wave clones that peaked on day 37 were not confirmed to be SARS-CoV-2 specific. Some responding clones were found in pre-infection memory, which suggests that pre-existing cross-reactive memory T cells took part in the SARS-CoV-2 response. Contracting CD4+ clones were found mainly in CM and EM memory subsets, while CD8+ clones were enriched in EMRA. Clones that contracted from day 15 to 85 showed balanced CD4/CD8 phenotypes, whereas a second wave of clones that expanded from day 15 to 37 leaned towards CD4+.

About this clonotype: Its antigen is unknown. Within one base of it there is no much larger clone, and no base qualities were kept.

Looking up the germline V gene yields CDR1 MNHEY and CDR2 SVGEGT. Inclusive of the bounding cysteine and phenylalanine, the CDR3 is 13 residues long. The kept DNA is CDR3 alone, 39 bases in frame from the first base. From V the trimming removes 4 bases and from J it removes 8 bases, while the gene matches leave 6 bases of the junction unaccounted for. Sequencer: Illumina NovaSeq 6000. Using 5'RACE with constant-segment primers, TCRalpha and TCRbeta cDNA libraries were constructed, with sample barcodes and unique molecular identifiers added in the process. Trizol reagent was used to extract RNA from every sample. The libraries were amplified in two PCR steps, and the second step added a second sample barcode and Illumina TruSeq adapters. Sequencing of the libraries was done on an Illumina NovaSeq, producing 2 x 150 bp paired-end reads. The authors' pipeline ran thus. Reads were demultiplexed and collapsed into UMI-guided consensus sequences with migec v1.2.7. With mixcr v2.1.11, UMI consensuses were aligned to TRA and TRB V and J templates and assembled into clonotypes. A clonotype was counted as expanded or contracted only if both edgeR and NoisET called the change significant, with noise models trained on biological replicates. edgeR calls used a false discovery rate-adjusted p below 0.01 and a log2 fold-change threshold of 1. As an exploratory analysis of dynamics, PCA with hierarchical clustering was applied to max-normalized trajectories of the 1000 most abundant clonotypes. Separately sequenced CD4+ and CD8+ repertoires were used to assign a CD4 or CD8 phenotype to each responding clone. TCRdb cleaned the public reads at Q25 with fastp, built clones with MiXCR and kept in-frame beta chains. For every CDR3 protein sequence, its rows merge into one entry that carries the most common genes and DNA. The V and J calls, along with clone size, are taken from TCRdb and not from the paper's own processing. Present in this sample are about 470,000 distinct CDR3 sequences, 18% of which were seen just once. Together, the top ten hold roughly 12% of the sample.

The sequence was collected from an adult woman who had mild COVID-19 (a few samples of this study predate the infection). The sample titles of this study are shuffled in the database, so cell type and time point are left out; the donor was told from shared clones. The chain was built from TRBV6-2 or TRBV6-3 and TRBJ1-2, with 8 bases in between that match TRBD1. Material: PBMCs or a T cell subset sorted from them (not recorded which). The CDR3 protein sequence reads: CASSLQGARGYTF. The sequence in DNA is TGTGCCAGCAGTTTGCAGGGGGCGCGAGGCTACACCTTC.